This T cell receptor beta chain was observed in a study of T-cell reconstitution after alpha-beta-depleted transplantation in children. Study-level points and caveats: Surviving recipient T cells and thymic progenitors produced the high day-60 TCRbeta diversity seen in some patients.

With V trimmed by 1 base and J by 6 bases, 3 bases remained unmatched. The CDR3 spans 14 residues. Germline loops: CDR1 SGHVS, CDR2 FNYEAQ. Unique molecular identifiers were used to barcode this TCRbeta library. TCRdb recomputed calls from the PCR reads with MiXCR, one row per CDR3 protein. The sample lists hundreds of thousands of distinct CDR3 sequences, approximately 10% occurring once. Many counts were recorded for this clonotype. Its specificity is unknown. The specimen was PBMCs, collected before TCRalphabeta/CD19-depleted stem cell transplant. The chain employs TRBV7-6 and TRBJ2-7, with 10 bases identical to TRBD1. This clonotype was sampled from a child younger than two with acute myeloid leukemia, due to receive a stem cell transplant. The CDR3 is CASSLGTGGGEQYF. CDR3 DNA: TGTGCCAGCAGCTTAGGGACAGGGGGGGGCGAGCAGTACTTC. The variable domain in full, completed from reference TRBV7-6 and TRBJ2-7, reads GAGVSQSPRYKVTKRGQDVALRCDPISGHVSLYWYRQALGQGPEFLTYFNYEAQQDKSGLPNDRFSAERPEGSISTLTIQRTEQRDSAMYRCASSLGTGGGEQYFGPGTRLTVT.